A selection of T cell receptor beta chains follows, all from one sample in a study of blood T cell repertoires in COVID-19. Data came from immunoSEQ multiplex PCR; TCRdb stores just in-frame clones and leaves some out. The data hold hundreds of thousands of clones, with 80% to 90% observed a single time. Specimen: PBMCs or T cells enriched from blood (not recorded which). These receptors originate from a man aged 45-60 years who had been exposed to COVID-19. Each CDR3 is given with its conserved first and last residue. Fields, in order: D gene, J gene, CDR3 length, V gene, clone size, CDR3 DNA, CDR3 protein. D genes are given only for firm matches. Size tells how often a clone was seen (once, few, many) or the class of an expanded clone, and some rows leave it out.

>-|TRBJ1-1|15|TRBV2|-
TGTGCCAGCAGTGAAGGTCCAGGAAGAAACACTGAAGCTTTCTTT
CASSEGPGRNTEAFF
>-|TRBJ2-3|16|TRBV28|-
TGTGCCAGCAGTACCCTTTCGGGTACTAGCACAGATACGCAGTATTTT
CASSTLSGTSTDTQYF
>TRBD1|TRBJ1-2|14|TRBV5-1|-
TGCGCCAGCAGCTTCACAACAGGGGACTATGGCTACACCTTC
CASSFTTGDYGYTF
>-|TRBJ2-1|16|TRBV7-8|once
TGTGCCAGCAGCTTGTACTCAACAGGGATCAGGAATGAGCAGTTCTTC
CASSLYSTGIRNEQFF
>TRBD1|TRBJ1-1|14|TRBV7-3|-
TGTGCCAGCAGCTCGACAGGGACGAACACTGAAGCTTTCTTT
CASSSTGTNTEAFF
>-|TRBJ1-1|13|TRBV14|-
TGTGCCAGCAGCCTTAACACGGGGACTGAAGCTTTCTTT
CASSLNTGTEAFF
>-|TRBJ1-5|16|TRBV6-2/TRBV6-3|-
TGTGCCAGCAGTTCCGCAGGGGTCTATAGCAATCAGCCCCAGCATTTT
CASSSAGVYSNQPQHF
>TRBD1|TRBJ1-5|17|TRBV15|few
TGTGCCACCAGCAGAGATGGGACAGCCCATAGCAATCAGCCCCAGCATTTT
CATSRDGTAHSNQPQHF
>TRBD2|TRBJ2-3|18|TRBV3-1/TRBV3-2|-
TGTGCCAGCAGCCAAGTATGGCGGGAGGACCCCGACACAGATACGCAGTATTTT
CASSQVWREDPDTDTQYF
>-|TRBJ2-2|15|TRBV7-3|-
TGTGCCAGCAGCTTAACGGGGCCCAAGGACGGGGAGCTGTTTTTT
CASSLTGPKDGELFF
>-|TRBJ1-6|13|TRBV7-2|-
TGTGCCAGCAGCTTCAGCGGGAATTCACCCCTCCACTTT
CASSFSGNSPLHF
>-|TRBJ2-2|14|TRBV9|-
TGTGCCAGCAGCTCACAACAGGGAGCCGGGGAGCTGTTTTTT
CASSSQQGAGELFF
>-|TRBJ1-3|15|TRBV7-2|-
TGTGCCAGCAGCTCTAAACAGGGCTCTGGAAACACCATATATTTT
CASSSKQGSGNTIYF
>-|TRBJ2-7|12|TRBV28|-
TGTGCCGCCAGGGGCGAGTCCTACGAGCAGTACTTC
CAARGESYEQYF
>-|TRBJ1-6|17|TRBV28|-
TGTGCCAGCAGTTTCCCCGCGGGGGGGTCCTATAATTCACCCCTCCACTTT
CASSFPAGGSYNSPLHF
>-|TRBJ2-2|18|TRBV25-1|once
TGTGCCAGCAGTGAATTGACAGGGAGGCGGGCTGCTACCGGGGAGCTGTTTTTT
CASSELTGRRAATGELFF
>TRBD1|TRBJ2-7|17|TRBV23-1|-
TGCGCCAGCAGTCAATCGTGTAGGGACAGGGCCCCCTACGAGCAGTACTTC
CASSQSCRDRAPYEQYF
>-|TRBJ1-1|17|TRBV9|-
TGTGCCAGCAGTCCTGGGGGAGGGGCGGGAATGAACACTGAAGCTTTCTTT
CASSPGGGAGMNTEAFF
>-|TRBJ1-1|13|TRBV2|-
TGTGCCAGCAGCGTAGACAAGAACACTGAAGCTTTCTTT
CASSVDKNTEAFF
>TRBD2|TRBJ2-2|17|TRBV4-1|-
TGCGCCAGCAGCCTACTCCTAGCGGGGGGGATGATCGGGGAGCTGTTTTTT
CASSLLLAGGMIGELFF
>TRBD1|TRBJ1-4|14|TRBV5-1|-
TGCGCCAGCAGCGCGGACAGGGGAGATGAAAAACTGTTTTTT
CASSADRGDEKLFF
>-|TRBJ1-2|14|TRBV19|-
TGTGCCAGTAGTTCCCAGGCAGGGTACTATGGCTACACCTTC
CASSSQAGYYGYTF
>TRBD2|TRBJ2-1|15|TRBV4-1|-
TGCGCCAGCAGCCACGGCGGGAGCTCCTACAATGAGCAGTTCTTC
CASSHGGSSYNEQFF
>TRBD1|TRBJ1-2|16|TRBV19|once
TGTGCCAGTAGTATAGCACAGGGGGCGGATCGTCGTGGCTACACCTTC
CASSIAQGADRRGYTF
>-|TRBJ1-1|16|TRBV28|-
TGTGCCAGCAACTTCCCCTTCCGAGGCGGGCACACTGAAGCTTTCTTT
CASNFPFRGGHTEAFF
>TRBD2|TRBJ2-1|16|TRBV5-1|once
TGCGCCAGCAGTCGAAGCGGGGGAAGCTCCTACAATGAGCAGTTCTTC
CASSRSGGSSYNEQFF
>-|TRBJ1-5|16|TRBV4-1|-
TGCGCCAGCAGCCAACTCCTCGTGAGGGGCAATCAGCCCCAGCATTTT
CASSQLLVRGNQPQHF
>-|TRBJ1-1|16|TRBV3-1/TRBV3-2|-
TGTGCCAGCAGCCAAGATGCGGGTTTCATGAACACTGAAGCTTTCTTT
CASSQDAGFMNTEAFF